This T cell receptor beta chain was sequenced for a study of CD8 T cells in Susac syndrome. Study summary: Intravenous immunoglobulin alone or corticosteroids were being given to patients with Susac syndrome at blood draw, unless they were therapy-naive.

Isolation of CD8+ and CD4+ T cells was performed negatively, whereas enrichment of TEMRA cells was done by FACS. Findings and caveats of the study: No clonal expansion appeared among CD4+ T cells in Susac patients.

V lost 5 bases and J 2 bases, leaving 17 bases between the germline ends. There are 16 residues in the CDR3. Random hexamers were used to reverse transcribe about 0.5 to 1 ug of RNA. TCRdb called the immunoSEQ multiplex PCR reads again in MiXCR, with one record for every CDR3 protein. The sample includes hundreds of thousands of distinct CDR3 sequences, over 90% of them seen just once. About this clonotype: Its antigen is not identified.

The gene calls are TRBV12-3 or TRBV12-4 and TRBJ2-3, with D possibly being TRBD1 or TRBD2 (5 bases each). Sequencing was performed on CD4+ T cells from PBMCs. The source of this sequence is a human donor with Susac syndrome. The DNA of the CDR3 is TGTGCCAGCAGTCGACCCCGGGACCCGAACACAGATACGCAGTATTTT. Amino acids: CASSRPRDPNTDTQYF.